The 28 T cell receptor beta chains in this list originate from one sample, sequenced in a study of T cell responses to AZD1222 COVID-19 vaccine (dated by TCRdb to about 2021). This sample's time point label indicates: baseline before first vaccination. The library was prepared using the immunoSEQ multiplex PCR assay. TCRdb provides this immuneACCESS table in a form limited to in-frame rearrangements. Some clones are lacking; in checked studies, under half of them reflect an unresolved V gene, and why the rest are absent is not known. The sample contains 98,000 or so clones, just over 85% of them found a single time. The ten largest account for about 3.3% of the sample. Material: peripheral blood, obtained on day 0 of AZD1222 vaccination. The receptors shown here come from an adult in good health.

This chain uses TRBV25-1 with TRBJ1-4, with D tentatively TRBD1 (6 bases). The V and J ends lost 3 bases and 12 bases respectively, with 14 bases between them. Germline loops: CDR1 MGHDK, CDR2 SYGVNS. The CDR3 extends over 13 amino acids. The DNA for the CDR3 is TGTGCCAGCAGTGAGGTCACAGGGCTGCAACTGTTTTTT. It yields the protein CASSEVTGLQLFF.

This chain uses TRBV3-1 (or the pseudogene TRBV3-2) with TRBJ1-6, with D perhaps matching TRBD1 (6 bases). Between the trimmed V and J ends, which lost 4 bases and 7 bases, there was a span of 11 bases. The V gene's germline CDR1 is LGHDT and CDR2 YNNKEL (reference sequence). This CDR3 is 14 amino acids long. The CDR3 region is CASSPPGGNSPLHF. In DNA, the CDR3 is TGTGCCAGCAGCCCCCCGGGGGGCAATTCACCCCTCCACTTT.

The chain is built from TRBV7-2 and TRBJ1-2; perhaps TRBD1 as D (6 bases). The germline CDR1 and CDR2 sequences are SGHTA and FQGNSA. The CDR3 runs to 16 residues. V gave up 4 bases and J gave up 4 bases, with 19 bases separating them. The CDR3 loop reads CASSSYMGGEGYGYTF. CDR3 nucleotide sequence: TGTGCCAGCAGCTCCTACATGGGGGGCGAGGGCTATGGCTACACCTTC.

This clone was observed a single time. The V gene is TRBV6-5, the J gene TRBJ2-7, with no clear D. Per germline, CDR1 MNHEY and CDR2 SVGAGI. Deletions cut 6 bases from V and 2 bases from J, with 11 bases between. The CDR3 has 13 amino acids. The CDR3 DNA sequence: TGTGCCAGCAGCGCCGGGTCTACCTACGAGCAGTACTTC. Translation: CASSAGSTYEQYF.

J is TRBJ2-7 and V is TRBV19, with TRBD2 matching 8 bases. The germline V gene has CDR1 LNHDA and CDR2 SQIVND (reference sequence). V gave up 5 bases and J gave up 3 bases; unmatched junction bases: 9. This CDR3 is built from 15 residues. The CDR3 sequence: CASSLAASGHYEQYF. The CDR3, as DNA: TGTGCCAGTAGTCTCGCGGCTAGCGGGCACTACGAGCAGTACTTC. Based on the CDR3 plus reference TRBV19 and TRBJ2-7, the full variable domain is DGGITQSPKYLFRKEGQNVTLSCEQNLNHDAMYWYRQDPGQGLRLIYYSQIVNDFQKGDIAEGYSVSREKKESFPLTVTSAQKNPTAFYLCASSLAASGHYEQYFGPGTRLTVT.

The chain joins TRBV5-6 to TRBJ2-3, with 11 bases matching TRBD2. Germline V gene lookup returns CDR1 SGHDT and CDR2 YYEEEE. The CDR3 is 16 residues long. V lost 3 bases, J lost 1 base, and 4 bases stayed unmatched. CDR3 bases: TGTGCCAGCAGCTCAGCACTAGCGGGGGGCACAGATACGCAGTATTTT. Amino acid sequence: CASSSALAGGTDTQYF.

The gene calls are TRBV7-2 and TRBJ1-3; the D is unclear. This CDR3 comprises 18 residues. V lost 5 bases and J 1 base, leaving 21 bases between the germline ends. Germline CDR1 and CDR2: SGHTA and FQGNSA. CDR3 in DNA: TGTGCCAGCAGCCCCACAGTAGTTGGTGGCGCGTCTGGAAACACCATATATTTT. Translating gives CASSPTVVGGASGNTIYF.

This chain links TRBV7-2 with TRBJ2-7; 12 bases are shared with TRBD1. The germline V gene has CDR1 SGHTA and CDR2 FQGNSA. Unmatched junction bases numbered 4, after V lost 5 bases and J lost 5 bases. The CDR3 extends over 14 amino acids. CDR3 coding DNA: TGTGCCAGCAGCCGGGACAGGGGGCAGAACGAGCAGTACTTC. As protein: CASSRDRGQNEQYF.

The rearrangement links TRBV7-9 to TRBJ1-2; perhaps TRBD1 as D (5 bases). Germline values: CDR1 SEHNR, CDR2 FQNEAQ (reference sequence). The germline V and J ends were trimmed by 5 bases and 8 bases, with 15 bases remaining between them. CDR3 length: 13 amino acids. CDR3 coding DNA: TGTGCCAGCAGCACGGACAACCTTAGGGGCTACACCTTC. Protein: CASSTDNLRGYTF.

J is TRBJ2-2 and V is TRBV9; D is unclear. The CDR3 consists of 16 residues. Germline V CDR1 and CDR2: SGDLS, YYNGEE. V lost 0 bases to trimming and J lost 0 bases, with 9 bases between them. The CDR3: CASSVAAAANTGELFF. CDR3 coding DNA: TGTGCCAGCAGCGTAGCTGCGGCCGCGAACACCGGGGAGCTGTTTTTT.

The chain couples TRBV7-9 to TRBJ2-7; D is tentatively TRBD1 or TRBD2 (5 bases each). The CDR3 totals 14 residues. Between the trimmed V and J ends, which lost 4 bases and 2 bases, there was a span of 12 bases. Germline lookup yields CDR1 SEHNR and CDR2 FQNEAQ (reference sequence). The CDR3 coding sequence is TGTGCCAGCAGCTCTGAGTGGGGGACCTACGAGCAGTACTTC. Translation gives CASSSEWGTYEQYF. Looking up the rest from reference TRBV7-9 and TRBJ2-7 gives the full variable domain: DTGVSQNPRHKITKRGQNVTFRCDPISEHNRLYWYRQTLGQGPEFLTYFQNEAQLEKSRLLSDRFSAERPKGSFSTLEIQRTEQGDSAMYLCASSSEWGTYEQYFGPGTRLTVT.

This chain connects TRBV11-2 to TRBJ1-1, with TRBD1 as a possible D gene (6 bases). Germline loops: CDR1 SGHAT, CDR2 FQNNGV. This CDR3 is 17 amino acids long. V was cut by 3 bases and J by 1 base, with 18 bases left in between. The CDR3 is CASSFLGAGAQNTEAFF. CDR3 nucleotides: TGTGCCAGCAGCTTTTTGGGAGCAGGGGCTCAGAACACTGAAGCTTTCTTT.

This chain links TRBV7-2 with TRBJ2-3, with TRBD2 identical over 10 bases. The junction had 8 bases not matched to a gene; V was cut back by 5 bases and J by 3 bases. CDR3 length equals 16 residues. Germline lookup yields CDR1 SGHTA and CDR2 FQGNSA. CDR3 residues: CASSLGPSGGTDTQYF. In DNA, the CDR3 is TGTGCCAGCAGCCTAGGTCCTAGCGGGGGAACAGATACGCAGTATTTT.

The V gene is TRBV3-1 (or the pseudogene TRBV3-2), the J gene TRBJ1-5; 10 bases agree with TRBD1. The CDR3 extends over 19 amino acids. Germline V gene data show CDR1 as LGHDT and CDR2 as YNNKEL (reference sequence). The V segment lost 2 bases and the J segment 2 bases; nucleotides outside the gene matches: 12. The CDR3 loop reads CASSQSETGGMSGNQPQHF. CDR3 DNA sequence: TGTGCCAGCAGCCAAAGTGAGACAGGGGGCATGTCGGGCAATCAGCCCCAGCATTTT.

V gene TRBV19 combines with J gene TRBJ1-4; D unclear. The CDR3 totals 15 residues. CDR1 and CDR2 (germline): LNHDA, SQIVND (reference sequence). The V and J ends lost 3 bases and 0 bases respectively, with 8 bases between them. DNA for the CDR3: TGTGCCAGTAGTATTTCGGATTCAACTAATGAAAAACTGTTTTTT. Its translation is CASSISDSTNEKLFF.

The chain couples TRBV4-1 to TRBJ2-3; D perhaps matches TRBD2 (6 bases). V dropped 0 bases and J dropped 8 bases, with 9 bases sitting between them. The CDR3 spans 13 residues. The germline gives CDR1 MGHRA, CDR2 YSYEKL. The CDR3 is CASSQDSGVTQYF. The CDR3, as DNA: TGCGCCAGCAGCCAAGATTCGGGGGTTACGCAGTATTTT.

V gene TRBV6-2 or TRBV6-3 combines with J gene TRBJ1-5; TRBD1 matches 7 bases. This CDR3 comprises 14 residues. Trimming cost V 6 bases and J 7 bases; bases outside gene matches: 9. The V gene's germline CDR1 is MNHEY and CDR2 SVGEGT. CDR3 nucleotide sequence: TGTGCCAGCAGCCCTACAGGGGACAGCCAGCCCCAGCATTTT. Translating it yields CASSPTGDSQPQHF.

The J gene is TRBJ1-2, the V gene TRBV12-3 or TRBV12-4; D gene uncertain. The CDR3 has 13 residues. Trimming stripped 2 bases from V and 3 bases from J, with 7 bases between. CDR3 in amino acids: CASSLNGDYGYTF. In nucleotides, the CDR3 is TGTGCCAGCAGTTTAAATGGGGACTATGGCTACACCTTC.

CDR3 DNA: TGTGCCAGCCACAGGGGCCTTGAGTCGGGTGAGCAGTTCTTC. Translation: CASHRGLESGEQFF. The chain employs TRBV9 and TRBJ2-1, with 7 positions matching TRBD1. Germline assignment: CDR1 SGDLS and CDR2 YYNGEE. The length of the CDR3 is 14 residues. J gave up 9 bases and V 7 bases, and 13 bases lay outside the gene matches.

The V and J genes are TRBV29-1 and TRBJ1-6; TRBD1 aligns across 10 bases. V lost 0 bases, J lost 9 bases, and 8 bases stayed unmatched. This CDR3 is 16 amino acids long. From germline, CDR1 is SQVTM and CDR2 ANQGSEA. The CDR3 nucleotides read TGCAGCGTTGAAGACTTGGACAGGGGGATCCTTTCACCCCTCCACTTT. The encoded protein is CSVEDLDRGILSPLHF.

In nucleotides, the CDR3 is TGTGCCAGCAGTCGGGACCCTCCAACGGGGGTAGGGAGCAATCAGCCCCAGCATTTT. It specifies CASSRDPPTGVGSNQPQHF. V gene TRBV6-6 combines with J gene TRBJ1-5; maybe TRBD1 (5 bases). Looked up from germline, CDR1 is MNHNY and CDR2 is SVGAGI (reference sequence). Trimming left V 5 bases short and J 1 base short, with 24 bases between. The CDR3 spans 19 residues.

The chain carries TRBV4-2 and TRBJ1-1; tentatively, D is TRBD1 (5 bases). The CDR3 covers 14 residues. Trimming took off 2 bases at V and 3 bases at J, with 10 bases between the two ends. Per the germline V gene, CDR1 is LGHNA and CDR2 is YNFKEQ. The CDR3 protein is CASSQQTGHTEAFF. The CDR3 coding sequence is TGTGCCAGCAGCCAACAGACGGGGCACACTGAAGCTTTCTTT.

This chain links TRBV5-1 with TRBJ2-4; D uncertain. Trimming removed 5 bases at V and 0 bases at J, with 9 bases between. The CDR3 extends over 14 amino acids. The germline CDR1 and CDR2 sequences are SGHRS and YFSETQ. The CDR3 DNA reads TGCGCCAGCAGAACTGACCTAGCCAAAAACATTCAGTACTTC. This sequence encodes CASRTDLAKNIQYF.

This clone was seen only a few times. The genes are TRBV10-3 and TRBJ1-5, with a weak D call TRBD1 (6 bases). Germline-derived CDR1 and CDR2 are ENHRY and SYGVKD. This CDR3 comprises 13 residues. V lost 5 bases and J lost 6, with 11 bases in between. Here the CDR3 DNA reads TGTGCCATCAGTCCCGGGGGCGGTCAGCCCCAGCATTTT. Its translation is CAISPGGGQPQHF.

The chain combines TRBV5-1 with TRBJ2-5; TRBD1 or TRBD2 may be the D gene (6 bases each). Germline CDR1 and CDR2: SGHRS and YFSETQ. The V end was cut by 4 bases, the J end by 2 bases, with 12 bases between. The CDR3 length is 14 residues. The DNA of the CDR3 is TGCGCCAGCAGCCCCCGGAGGGGGCAAGAGACCCAGTACTTC. It is translated as CASSPRRGQETQYF.

This chain links TRBV11-1 with TRBJ2-3; the D is unclear. This CDR3 is 16 amino acids long. Trimming stripped 2 bases from V and 2 bases from J, with 14 bases between. Germline V gene data show CDR1 as SGHAT and CDR2 as FQDESV (reference sequence). CDR3 residues: CASSLFTFGNTDTQYF. The CDR3 bases are TGTGCCAGCAGCTTATTTACGTTTGGGAACACAGATACGCAGTATTTT.

J is TRBJ2-6 and V is TRBV7-2; D is undetermined. There are 17 residues in the CDR3. Deletions cut 1 base from V and 0 bases from J, with 10 bases between. The germline V gene has CDR1 SGHTA and CDR2 FQGNSA. The CDR3 here is CASSLEASSSGANVLTF. In DNA, the CDR3 is TGTGCCAGCAGCTTAGAGGCATCTAGCTCTGGGGCCAACGTCCTGACTTTC.

This clone was recorded a few times. The same CDR3 can be traced to other DNA sequences in this sample. This rearrangement joins TRBV5-1 to TRBJ2-7, with TRBD1 matching over 7 bases. CDR3 length: 13 amino acids. Germline V gives CDR1 SGHRS, CDR2 YFSETQ. The junction had 3 bases not matched to a gene; V was cut back by 4 bases and J by 2 bases. CDR3 sequence reads: CASSHDRAYEQYF. CDR3 bases: TGCGCCAGCAGCCACGACAGGGCCTACGAGCAGTACTTC. The variable domain in full, with the rest retrieved from reference TRBV5-1 and TRBJ2-7, is KAGVTQTPRYLIKTRGQQVTLSCSPISGHRSVSWYQQTPGQGLQFLFEYFSETQRNKGNFPGRFSGRQFSNSRSEMNVSTLELGDSALYLCASSHDRAYEQYFGPGTRLTVT.